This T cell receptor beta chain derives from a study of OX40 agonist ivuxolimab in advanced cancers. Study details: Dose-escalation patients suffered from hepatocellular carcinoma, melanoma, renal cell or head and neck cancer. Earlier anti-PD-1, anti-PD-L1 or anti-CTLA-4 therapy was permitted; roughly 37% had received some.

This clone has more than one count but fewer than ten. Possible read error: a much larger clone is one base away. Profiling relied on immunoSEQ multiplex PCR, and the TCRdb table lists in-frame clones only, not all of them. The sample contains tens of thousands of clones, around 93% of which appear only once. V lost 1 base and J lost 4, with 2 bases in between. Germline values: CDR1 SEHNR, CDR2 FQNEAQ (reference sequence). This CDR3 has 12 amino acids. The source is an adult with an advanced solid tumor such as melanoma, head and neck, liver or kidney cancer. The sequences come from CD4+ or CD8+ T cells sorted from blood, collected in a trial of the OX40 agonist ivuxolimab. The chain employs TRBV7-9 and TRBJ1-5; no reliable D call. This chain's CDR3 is CASSLGNQPQHF. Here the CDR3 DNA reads TGTGCCAGCAGCTTAGGGAATCAGCCCCAGCATTTT.